The clone carrying this T cell receptor beta chain was seen only a few times. The sample originates from a study of human T cells and chemical hapten exposure. From the RACE reads, TCRdb called clonotypes with MiXCR, one entry per CDR3 protein. The sample consists of tens of thousands of distinct CDR3 sequences, around 10% of them appearing once. Time point: pre-sensitization, week 0. The treatment is: therapeutic diphenylcyclopropenone sensitization with weekly scalp DPC. Trimming stripped 1 base from V and 1 base from J, with 11 bases between. Germline assignment: CDR1 SGHVS and CDR2 FNYEAQ. The CDR3 loop spans 16 amino acids.

The source of this sequence is a woman between 40 and 55 years old with alopecia areata. Some clones in this sample may be carry-over from other donors' samples. V gene TRBV7-6 combines with J gene TRBJ2-1, with D possibly being TRBD2 (5 bases). This sample comprised whole blood, obtained in connection with sensitization to the hapten diphenylcyclopropenone (DPC). CDR3 sequence: CASSLVEGRSYNEQFF. CDR3 nucleotides: TGTGCCAGCAGCTTAGTAGAGGGTAGGTCCTACAATGAGCAGTTCTTC.